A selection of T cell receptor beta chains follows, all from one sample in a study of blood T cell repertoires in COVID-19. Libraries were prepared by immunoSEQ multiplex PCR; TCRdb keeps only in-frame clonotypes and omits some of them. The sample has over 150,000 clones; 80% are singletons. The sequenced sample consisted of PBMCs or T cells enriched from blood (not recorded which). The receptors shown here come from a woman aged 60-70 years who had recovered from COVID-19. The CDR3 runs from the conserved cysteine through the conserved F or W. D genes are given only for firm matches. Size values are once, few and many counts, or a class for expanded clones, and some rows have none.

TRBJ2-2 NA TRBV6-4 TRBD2 TGTGCCAGCAGTGACTCGGCTAGCGGGGACACCGGGGAGCTGTTTTTT CASSDSASGDTGELFF
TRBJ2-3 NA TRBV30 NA TGTGCCTGGGAGACAGGCACAGATACGCAGTATTTT CAWETGTDTQYF
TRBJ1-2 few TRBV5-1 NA TGCGCCAGCAGCTTGGTCTCGACAGACTATGGCTACACCTTC CASSLVSTDYGYTF
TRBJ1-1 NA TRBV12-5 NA TGTGCTAGTGGTTTGCCCCGCACTGAAGCTTTCTTT CASGLPRTEAFF
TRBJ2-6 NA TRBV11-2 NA TGTGCCAGCAGCTTAGTTGGGGGGATAAGCTCTGGGGCCAACGTCCTGACTTTC CASSLVGGISSGANVLTF
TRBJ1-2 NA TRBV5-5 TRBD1 TGTGCCAGCAGCTCGACAGGGGGTTATGGCTACACCTTC CASSSTGGYGYTF
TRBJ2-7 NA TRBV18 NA TGTGCCAGCTCACCACCAATCCGGTCCAGTAGGAGATACGAGCAGTACTTC CASSPPIRSSRRYEQYF
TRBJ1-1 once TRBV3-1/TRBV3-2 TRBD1 TGTGCCAGCAGCCGCTCCCTGACAGGGGACACTGAAGCTTTCTTT CASSRSLTGDTEAFF
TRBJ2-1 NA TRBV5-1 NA TGCGCCAGCAGCCTCCCCAGGGTCGGGGGGCCCAATGAGCAGTTCTTC CASSLPRVGGPNEQFF
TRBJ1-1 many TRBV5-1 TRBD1 TGCGCCAGCGATCCTTTCGATACCGGGACAGCTGAAGCTTTCTTT CASDPFDTGTAEAFF
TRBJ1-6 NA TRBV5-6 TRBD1 TGTGCCAGCAGCTTGGAGAGGGACAGGAATAATTCACCCCTCCACTTT CASSLERDRNNSPLHF
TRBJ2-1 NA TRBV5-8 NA TGTGCCAGCTTGAGGCGTTCCTACAATGAGCAGTTCTTC CASLRRSYNEQFF
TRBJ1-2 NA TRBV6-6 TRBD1 TGTGCCAGCAGAAATCGACAGGGGGCTAACTATGGCTACACCTTC CASRNRQGANYGYTF
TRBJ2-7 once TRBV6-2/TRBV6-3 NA TGTGCCAGCAGTTACTCGGCGAGGGAGCAGTACTTC CASSYSAREQYF
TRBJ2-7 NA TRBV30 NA TGTGCCTGGAGCCCCCAATCATACGAGCAGTACTTC CAWSPQSYEQYF
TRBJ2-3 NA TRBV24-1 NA TGTGCCACCAGTGAGTGGGGGGGCACAGATACGCAGTATTTT CATSEWGGTDTQYF
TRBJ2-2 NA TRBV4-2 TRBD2 TGTGCCAGCAGCCAACAGGCGGGGGACACCGGGGAGCTGTTTTTT CASSQQAGDTGELFF
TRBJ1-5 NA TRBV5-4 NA TGTGCCAGCAGCTTCGGGGATCAGCCCCAGCATTTT CASSFGDQPQHF
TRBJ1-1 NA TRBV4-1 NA TGCGCCAGCAGCCAAATTCACCTCAGCACTGAAGCTTTCTTT CASSQIHLSTEAFF
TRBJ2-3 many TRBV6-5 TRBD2 TGTGCCAGCAGGAGGACTAGCGGGACAGATACGCAGTATTTT CASRRTSGTDTQYF
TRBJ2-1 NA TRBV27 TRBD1 TGTGCCAGCAGCCACAGGGGTAGTGTCAATGAGCAGTTCTTC CASSHRGSVNEQFF
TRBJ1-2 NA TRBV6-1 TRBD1 TGTGCCAGCAGTGAACCGGACAGGGGGGGCTATGGCTACACCTTC CASSEPDRGGYGYTF
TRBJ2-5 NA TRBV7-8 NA TGTGCCAGCAGCTGGATCAGGACGGGACAAGAGACCCAGTACTTC CASSWIRTGQETQYF
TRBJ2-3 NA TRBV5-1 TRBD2 TGCGCCAGCAGCCCCGGGACTAGCGGGCGCACAGATACGCAGTATTTT CASSPGTSGRTDTQYF
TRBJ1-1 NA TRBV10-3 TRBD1 TGTGCCATCAGTGCCCCCGCCGGGACAGGGGGCGGAATTGCAGAAGCTTTCTTT CAISAPAGTGGGIAEAFF
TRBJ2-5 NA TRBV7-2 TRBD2 TGTGCCAGCAGCTCGCCGATCCGACTAGCGGGAGACCAAGAGACCCAGTACTTC CASSSPIRLAGDQETQYF
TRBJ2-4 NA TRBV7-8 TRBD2 TGTGCCAGCAGCCCAGCAGGCCGGGACTACCTAATAGCCAAAAACATTCAGTACTTC CASSPAGRDYLIAKNIQYF
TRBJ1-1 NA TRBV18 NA TGTGCCAGCTCACAGGGCGGAGGGGAGAACACTGAAGCTTTCTTT CASSQGGGENTEAFF
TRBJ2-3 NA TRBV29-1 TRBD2 TGCAGCGCTGTTAGCGGGGCTAACACAGATACGCAGTATTTT CSAVSGANTDTQYF
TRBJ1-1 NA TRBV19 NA TGTGCCAGTAGTTGGCAGGGGAACACTGAAGCTTTCTTT CASSWQGNTEAFF
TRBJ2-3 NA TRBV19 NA TGTGCCAGTAGGGCGGGGATCGGCACAGATACGCAGTATTTT CASRAGIGTDTQYF
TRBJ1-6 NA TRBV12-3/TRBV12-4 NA TGTGCCAGCAGTCGCGTCTATAATTCACCCCTCCACTTT CASSRVYNSPLHF
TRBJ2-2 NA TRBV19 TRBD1 TGTGCCAGTAGTGGGTGGACAGGGAAGAACACCGGGGAGCTGTTTTTT CASSGWTGKNTGELFF
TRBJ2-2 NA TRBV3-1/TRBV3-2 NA TGTGCCAGCAGCCTTAATGCCCCTAGCGAAGCCGGGGAGCTGTTTTTT CASSLNAPSEAGELFF
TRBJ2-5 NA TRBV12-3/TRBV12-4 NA TGTGCCAGCTCAATAGGGGGCCAAGAGACCCAGTACTTC CASSIGGQETQYF
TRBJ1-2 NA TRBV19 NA TGTGCCAGTAGTGATTCTCAGGGGCGACACTATGGCTACACCTTC CASSDSQGRHYGYTF
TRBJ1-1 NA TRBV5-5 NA TGTGCCAGCAGCTTGCCGCGGGGGGGAACTGAAGCTTTCTTT CASSLPRGGTEAFF
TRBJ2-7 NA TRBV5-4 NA TGTGCCAGCAGCTGGCAGGGTAGATGGGAGCAGTACTTC CASSWQGRWEQYF
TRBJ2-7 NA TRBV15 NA TGTGCCACCAGCAGCGGTATCGGGATGTCATCCTACGAGCAGTACTTC CATSSGIGMSSYEQYF
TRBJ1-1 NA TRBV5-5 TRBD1 TGTGCCAGCAGCAGCTTAGACAGGGACACTGAAGCTTTCTTT CASSSLDRDTEAFF
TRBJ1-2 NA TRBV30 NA TGTGCCTGGAGGTCGGCAGGGAGGGACTATGGCTACACCTTC CAWRSAGRDYGYTF
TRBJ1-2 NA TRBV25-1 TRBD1 TGTGCCAGCTGGACAGGGTATGGCTACACCTTC CASWTGYGYTF
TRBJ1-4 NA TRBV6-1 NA TGTGCCAGCAGTGAAGGAGGGACTAATGAAAAACTGTTTTTT CASSEGGTNEKLFF
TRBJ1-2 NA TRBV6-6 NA TGTGCCAGCAGGATGGAGTCTCTCATGAGCTACACCTTC CASRMESLMSYTF
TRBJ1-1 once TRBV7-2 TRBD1 TGTGCCAGCAGCCAAGACAGGGGGGACACTGAAGCTTTCTTT CASSQDRGDTEAFF
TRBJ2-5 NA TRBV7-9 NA TGTGCCAGCAGCTTACTGTCTAATGGCCAAGAGACCCAGTACTTC CASSLLSNGQETQYF
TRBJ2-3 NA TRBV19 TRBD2 TGTGCCAGTAATCCGGGACTAGCGGGGTCGGATACGCAGTATTTT CASNPGLAGSDTQYF